This T cell receptor (beta chain) was recovered during a study of cytomegalovirus exposure and HLA in healthy donors. 13 Jbeta primers and 60 Vbeta primers were used for the PCR. Libraries were prepared by immunoSEQ multiplex PCR; TCRdb keeps only in-frame clonotypes and omits some of them. The sample has some 150,000 clones; 65% to 85% are singletons. The ends lost 9 bases at V and 6 bases at J; junction bases unmatched: 7. This CDR3 is 13 amino acids long. The germline gives CDR1 MNHEY, CDR2 SVGAGI. The TCR comes from a man aged 45-65 years in good health and CMV-seronegative. Sequenced input: PBMCs. The V call is TRBV6-5, the J call TRBJ2-5; 10 bases agree with TRBD2. The CDR3 DNA is TGTGCCAGTCGTAGCGGGGGGACGAAGACCCAGTACTTC. It translates to CASRSGGTKTQYF.